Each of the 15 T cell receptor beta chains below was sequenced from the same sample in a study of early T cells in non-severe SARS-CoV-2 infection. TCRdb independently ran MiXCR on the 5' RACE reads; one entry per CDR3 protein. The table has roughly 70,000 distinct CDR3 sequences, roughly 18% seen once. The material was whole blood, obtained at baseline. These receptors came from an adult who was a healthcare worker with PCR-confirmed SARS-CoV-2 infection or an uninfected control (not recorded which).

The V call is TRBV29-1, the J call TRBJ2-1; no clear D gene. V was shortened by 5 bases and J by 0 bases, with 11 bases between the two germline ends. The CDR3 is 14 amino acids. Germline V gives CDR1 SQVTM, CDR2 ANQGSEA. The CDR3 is CSVLDDRSYNEQFF. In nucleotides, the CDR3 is TGCAGCGTTTTGGACGATCGCTCCTACAATGAGCAGTTCTTC.

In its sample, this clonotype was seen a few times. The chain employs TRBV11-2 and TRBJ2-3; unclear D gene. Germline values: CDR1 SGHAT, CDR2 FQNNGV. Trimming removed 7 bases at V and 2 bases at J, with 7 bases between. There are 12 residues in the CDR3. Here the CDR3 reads CASNPSTDTQYF. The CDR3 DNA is TGTGCCAGCAACCCGTCCACAGATACGCAGTATTTT.

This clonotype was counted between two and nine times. The DNA for the CDR3 is TGTGCTAGTGGAGGGACAGGGTTTGGAGCCAAAAACATTCAGTACTTC. Translating it yields CASGGTGFGAKNIQYF. V usage is TRBV12-5 and J usage is TRBJ2-4; 9 bases are shared with TRBD1. The length of the CDR3 is 16 residues. Germline values: CDR1 LGHNT, CDR2 FRNRAP. V was pared by 6 bases and J by 0 bases, with 6 bases of the junction left unmatched.

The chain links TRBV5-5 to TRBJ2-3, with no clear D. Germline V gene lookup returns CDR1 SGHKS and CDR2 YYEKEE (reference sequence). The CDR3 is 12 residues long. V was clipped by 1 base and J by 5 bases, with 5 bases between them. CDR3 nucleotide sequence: TGTGCCAGCAGCTTGACGATAGATACGCAGTATTTT. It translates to CASSLTIDTQYF.

The CDR3 spells CASSLAGNNEQFF. The DNA for the CDR3 is TGTGCCAGCAGCTTGGCGGGGAACAATGAGCAGTTCTTC. The chain combines TRBV5-6 with TRBJ2-1, with D perhaps matching TRBD2 (5 bases). The CDR3 length is 13 residues. Germline V gene sequence: CDR1 SGHDT, CDR2 YYEEEE. V was pared by 0 bases and J by 5 bases, with 6 bases between.

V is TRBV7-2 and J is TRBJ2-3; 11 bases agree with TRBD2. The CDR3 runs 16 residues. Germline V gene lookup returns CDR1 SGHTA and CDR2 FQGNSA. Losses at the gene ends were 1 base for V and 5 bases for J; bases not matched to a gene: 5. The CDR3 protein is CASSLDRLAGRDTQYF. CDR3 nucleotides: TGTGCCAGCAGCTTAGATAGACTAGCGGGACGAGATACGCAGTATTTT.

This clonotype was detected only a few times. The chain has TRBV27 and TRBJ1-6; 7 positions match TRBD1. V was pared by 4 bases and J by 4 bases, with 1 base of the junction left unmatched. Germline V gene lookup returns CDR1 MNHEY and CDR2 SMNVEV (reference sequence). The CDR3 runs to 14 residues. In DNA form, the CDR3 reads TGTGCCAGCAGTTCGGGACAGTATAATTCACCCCTCCACTTT. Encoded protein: CASSSGQYNSPLHF.

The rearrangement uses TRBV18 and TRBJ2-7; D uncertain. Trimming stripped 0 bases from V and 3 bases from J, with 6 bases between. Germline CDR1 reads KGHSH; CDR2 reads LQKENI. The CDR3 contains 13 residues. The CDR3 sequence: CASSPPYGYEQYF. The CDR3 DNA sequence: TGTGCCAGCTCACCACCGTACGGCTACGAGCAGTACTTC.

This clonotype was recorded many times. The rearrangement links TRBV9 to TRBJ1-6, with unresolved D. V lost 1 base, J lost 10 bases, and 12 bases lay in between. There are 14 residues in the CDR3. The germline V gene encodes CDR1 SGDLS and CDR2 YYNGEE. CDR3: CASSVSQGWSPLHF. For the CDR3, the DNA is TGTGCCAGCAGCGTATCGCAAGGGTGGTCACCCCTCCACTTT.

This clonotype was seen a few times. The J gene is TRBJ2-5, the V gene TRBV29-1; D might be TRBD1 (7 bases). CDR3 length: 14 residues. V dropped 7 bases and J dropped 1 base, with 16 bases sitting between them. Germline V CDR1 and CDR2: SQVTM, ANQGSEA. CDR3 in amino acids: CSAGGTALQETQYF. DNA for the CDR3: TGCAGCGCCGGAGGGACAGCCCTCCAAGAGACCCAGTACTTC.

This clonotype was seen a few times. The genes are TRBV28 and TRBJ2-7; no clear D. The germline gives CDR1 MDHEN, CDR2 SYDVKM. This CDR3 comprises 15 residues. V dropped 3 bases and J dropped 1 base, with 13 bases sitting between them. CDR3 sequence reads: CASSFAGPNSYEQYF. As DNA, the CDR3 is TGTGCCAGCAGTTTCGCCGGGCCCAATTCCTACGAGCAGTACTTC.

CDR3 in amino acids: CASSPTWTENTEAFF. The CDR3 nucleotides read TGTGCCAGCAGCCCTACTTGGACAGAGAACACTGAAGCTTTCTTT. This rearrangement joins TRBV6-2 or TRBV6-3 to TRBJ1-1; perhaps TRBD1 as D (6 bases). V dropped 6 bases and J dropped 1 base, with 15 bases sitting between them. This CDR3 has 15 amino acids. CDR1 is MNHEY, CDR2 SVGEGT, per germline.

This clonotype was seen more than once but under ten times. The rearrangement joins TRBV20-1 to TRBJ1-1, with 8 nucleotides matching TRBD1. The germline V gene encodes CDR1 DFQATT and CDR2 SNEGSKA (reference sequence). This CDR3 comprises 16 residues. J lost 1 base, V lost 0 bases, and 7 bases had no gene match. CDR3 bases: TGCAGTGCTAGAGAGTTGTCGGACAGGGAGAACACTGAAGCTTTCTTT. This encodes CSARELSDRENTEAFF.

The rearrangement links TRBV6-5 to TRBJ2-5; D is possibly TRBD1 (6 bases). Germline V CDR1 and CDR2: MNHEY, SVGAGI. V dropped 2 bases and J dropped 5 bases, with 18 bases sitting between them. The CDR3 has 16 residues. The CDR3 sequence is CASSYTGTLHRETQYF. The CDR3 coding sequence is TGTGCCAGCAGTTACACCGGGACACTCCACCGGGAGACCCAGTACTTC.

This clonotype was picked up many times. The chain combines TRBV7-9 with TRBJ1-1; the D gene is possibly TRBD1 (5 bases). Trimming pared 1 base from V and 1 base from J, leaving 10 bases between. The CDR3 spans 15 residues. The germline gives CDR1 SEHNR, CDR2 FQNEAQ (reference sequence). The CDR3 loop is CASSLVSGGNTEAFF. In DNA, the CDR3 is TGTGCCAGCAGCTTAGTATCGGGGGGGAACACTGAAGCTTTCTTT.